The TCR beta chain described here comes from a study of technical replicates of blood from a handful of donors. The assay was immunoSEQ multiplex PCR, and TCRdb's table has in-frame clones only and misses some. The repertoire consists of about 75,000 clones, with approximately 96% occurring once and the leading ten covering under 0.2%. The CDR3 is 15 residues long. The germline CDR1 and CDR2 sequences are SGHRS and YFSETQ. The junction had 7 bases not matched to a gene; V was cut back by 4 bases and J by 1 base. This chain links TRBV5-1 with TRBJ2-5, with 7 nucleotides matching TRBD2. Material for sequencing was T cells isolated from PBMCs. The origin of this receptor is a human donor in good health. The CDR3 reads CASSPAGGSQETQYF. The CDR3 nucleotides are TGCGCCAGCAGCCCAGCCGGGGGGTCCCAAGAGACCCAGTACTTC.